Listed below are T cell receptor beta chains from one sample, sequenced in a study of blood T cell repertoires in COVID-19. This table comes from immunoSEQ multiplex PCR, and its TCRdb copy is limited to in-frame clones, with some not included. This table holds 65,000 to 75,000 clones, around nine tenths found once. Sequenced: peripheral blood. The receptors come from a woman aged 80 or over with active or convalescent COVID-19. CDR3s include the opening cysteine and the closing phenylalanine or tryptophan. A D gene is named only where the DNA matches it firmly. Clone size appears in some rows only: once, few, many, or a class for an expanded clone.

CDR3: CASGLVLGQVEGPQHF
DNA: TGTGCTAGTGGTTTGGTACTGGGGCAGGTGGAGGGTCCCCAGCATTTT
D: NA
V: TRBV12-5
size: NA
J: TRBJ1-5
length: 16

CDR3: CASRTAGTGFSPLHF
DNA: TGTGCCAGCAGGACCGCCGGGACAGGATTTTCACCCCTCCACTTT
D: TRBD1
V: TRBV6-5
size: NA
J: TRBJ1-6
length: 15

CDR3: CASSAATNEKLFF
DNA: TGTGCCAGCTCGGCGGCAACTAATGAAAAACTGTTTTTT
D: NA
V: TRBV18
size: NA
J: TRBJ1-4
length: 13

CDR3: CASSLVLGGEQYF
DNA: TGTGCCAGCAGCTTAGTATTAGGCGGCGAGCAGTACTTC
D: NA
V: TRBV7-2
size: NA
J: TRBJ2-7
length: 13

CDR3: CASSITGGSYGYTF
DNA: TGTGCCAGCAGCATAACAGGGGGCAGCTATGGCTACACCTTC
D: TRBD1
V: TRBV7-9
size: once
J: TRBJ1-2
length: 14

CDR3: CASSQGGGSGYAEAFF
DNA: TGTGCCAGCAGCCAAGGCGGAGGATCGGGTTACGCTGAAGCTTTCTTT
D: NA
V: TRBV3-1/TRBV3-2
size: NA
J: TRBJ1-1
length: 16

CDR3: CASSLNTGEKETQYF
DNA: TGTGCCAGCAGCCTAAACACCGGGGAGAAAGAGACCCAGTACTTC
D: NA
V: TRBV3-1/TRBV3-2
size: NA
J: TRBJ2-5
length: 15

CDR3: CASSPGQRLDQPQHF
DNA: TGTGCCAGCAGCCCGGGACAGAGGTTGGATCAGCCCCAGCATTTT
D: TRBD1
V: TRBV5-8
size: NA
J: TRBJ1-5
length: 15

CDR3: CASSIGTATTEGYTF
DNA: TGCGCCAGCAGCATAGGGACAGCCACCACGGAGGGCTACACCTTC
D: TRBD1
V: TRBV4-3
size: NA
J: TRBJ1-2
length: 15

CDR3: CASSPRRVAGRETQYF
DNA: TGTGCCAGCAGCCCGCGCCGGGTCGCGGGTCGGGAGACCCAGTACTTC
D: NA
V: TRBV7-2
size: NA
J: TRBJ2-5
length: 16

CDR3: CASSGTFYGYTF
DNA: TGTGCCAGCAGTGGTACTTTCTATGGCTACACCTTC
D: NA
V: TRBV6-2/TRBV6-3
size: NA
J: TRBJ1-2
length: 12

CDR3: CASSQDAVADTQYF
DNA: TGTGCCAGCAGCCAAGATGCGGTTGCAGATACGCAGTATTTT
D: NA
V: TRBV3-1/TRBV3-2
size: NA
J: TRBJ2-3
length: 14

CDR3: CASSERPDSGNTIYF
DNA: TGTGCCAGCAGCGAGAGGCCTGACTCTGGAAACACCATATATTTT
D: NA
V: TRBV9
size: NA
J: TRBJ1-3
length: 15

CDR3: CASSLAGLDGYNEQFF
DNA: TGTGCCAGCAGCTTAGCGGGGCTGGACGGCTACAATGAGCAGTTCTTC
D: NA
V: TRBV7-8
size: NA
J: TRBJ2-1
length: 16

CDR3: CASSQELWQGNSPLHF
DNA: TGTGCCAGCAGCCAAGAATTGTGGCAGGGGAATTCACCCCTCCACTTT
D: NA
V: TRBV4-2
size: NA
J: TRBJ1-6
length: 16

CDR3: CASSVDTLAGGYTF
DNA: TGTGCCAGCAGTGTTGACACACTAGCAGGTGGCTACACCTTC
D: NA
V: TRBV2
size: NA
J: TRBJ1-2
length: 14

CDR3: CASRRTGHTDTQYF
DNA: TGCGCCAGCCGGCGGACAGGGCACACAGATACGCAGTATTTT
D: TRBD1
V: TRBV5-1
size: once
J: TRBJ2-3
length: 14

CDR3: CASSRASRELFF
DNA: TGTGCCAGCAGCCGGGCATCCAGGGAGCTGTTTTTT
D: NA
V: TRBV7-8
size: few
J: TRBJ2-2
length: 12

CDR3: CASSNPTSTNEKLFF
DNA: TGTGCCAGCAGCAACCCAACATCAACTAATGAAAAACTGTTTTTT
D: NA
V: TRBV21-1
size: NA
J: TRBJ1-4
length: 15

CDR3: CASWTGRKDYGYTF
DNA: TGTGCCAGCTGGACAGGGAGAAAGGACTATGGCTACACCTTC
D: TRBD1
V: TRBV18
size: NA
J: TRBJ1-2
length: 14

CDR3: CASSEGTGGDQPQHF
DNA: TGTGCCAGCAGTGAGGGGACAGGGGGTGATCAGCCCCAGCATTTT
D: TRBD1
V: TRBV6-4
size: NA
J: TRBJ1-5
length: 15

CDR3: CASSIIAGYTGELFF
DNA: TGTGCCAGTAGCATTATAGCGGGTTACACCGGGGAGCTGTTTTTT
D: TRBD2
V: TRBV19
size: NA
J: TRBJ2-2
length: 15

CDR3: CASSQDLPSTDTQYF
DNA: TGTGCCAGCTCTCAGGACTTGCCTAGCACAGATACGCAGTATTTT
D: NA
V: TRBV18
size: few
J: TRBJ2-3
length: 15

CDR3: CASSSLAEETQYF
DNA: TGTGCCAGCAGCTCTTTAGCGGAAGAGACCCAGTACTTC
D: NA
V: TRBV7-3
size: NA
J: TRBJ2-5
length: 13

CDR3: CASSQARETQYF
DNA: TGTGCCAGCAGCCAAGCCCGAGAGACCCAGTACTTC
D: NA
V: TRBV14
size: NA
J: TRBJ2-5
length: 12

CDR3: CASSETSGGGSYNEQFF
DNA: TGTGCCAGCAGTGAAACTAGCGGGGGGGGCTCCTACAATGAGCAGTTCTTC
D: TRBD2
V: TRBV2
size: NA
J: TRBJ2-1
length: 17

CDR3: CASSSGQGNPSGDGYTF
DNA: TGTGCCAGCAGCTCCGGACAGGGTAACCCCTCAGGCGATGGCTACACCTTC
D: TRBD1
V: TRBV7-9
size: few
J: TRBJ1-2
length: 17

CDR3: CASFREMNSPLHF
DNA: TGTGCCAGTTTCCGGGAAATGAATTCACCCCTCCACTTT
D: NA
V: TRBV18
size: few
J: TRBJ1-6
length: 13

CDR3: CAWSATLTDQPQHF
DNA: TGTGCCTGGAGTGCGACCCTGACAGATCAGCCCCAGCATTTT
D: NA
V: TRBV30
size: NA
J: TRBJ1-5
length: 14

CDR3: CASRTDSYNSPLHF
DNA: TGTGCCTCCAGGACAGATTCCTATAATTCACCCCTCCACTTT
D: NA
V: TRBV25-1
size: NA
J: TRBJ1-6
length: 14

CDR3: CASNMDRRQETQYF
DNA: TGTGCCAGCAACATGGACAGGCGACAAGAGACCCAGTACTTC
D: TRBD1
V: TRBV28
size: NA
J: TRBJ2-5
length: 14

CDR3: CAWSPYSVEQYF
DNA: TGTGCCTGGAGTCCCTACTCGGTAGAGCAGTACTTC
D: NA
V: TRBV30
size: NA
J: TRBJ2-7
length: 12

CDR3: CASSEGVTGVGSQPQHF
DNA: TGTGCCAGCAGTGAAGGGGTAACAGGGGTCGGTAGTCAGCCCCAGCATTTT
D: TRBD1
V: TRBV6-1
size: NA
J: TRBJ1-5
length: 17

CDR3: CASSAGPPTQYF
DNA: TGTGCCAGTAGTGCTGGGCCGCCGACGCAGTATTTT
D: NA
V: TRBV19
size: NA
J: TRBJ2-3
length: 12

CDR3: CASTQGGSYEQYF
DNA: TGTGCCAGCACCCAGGGAGGGTCCTACGAGCAGTACTTC
D: TRBD2
V: TRBV7-2
size: NA
J: TRBJ2-7
length: 13

CDR3: CASSVDPGTGYGYTF
DNA: TGTGCCAGCAGCGTGGATCCCGGGACAGGGTATGGCTACACCTTC
D: TRBD1
V: TRBV9
size: NA
J: TRBJ1-2
length: 15

CDR3: CASSPGQGGTEAFF
DNA: TGTGCCAGCAGCCCGGGACAGGGGGGGACTGAAGCTTTCTTT
D: TRBD1
V: TRBV5-4
size: NA
J: TRBJ1-1
length: 14

CDR3: CASSPGTGSFTEAFF
DNA: TGTGCCAGCAGCCCAGGGACAGGGAGTTTCACTGAAGCTTTCTTT
D: TRBD1
V: TRBV7-2
size: once
J: TRBJ1-1
length: 15

CDR3: CASTPNGNTIYF
DNA: TGTGCCAGTACTCCAAATGGAAACACCATATATTTT
D: NA
V: TRBV18
size: NA
J: TRBJ1-3
length: 12

CDR3: CASQGFSGNTIYF
DNA: TGTGCCAGCCAGGGGTTCTCTGGAAACACCATATATTTT
D: NA
V: TRBV6-6
size: NA
J: TRBJ1-3
length: 13

CDR3: CAISEDRGGQPQHF
DNA: TGTGCCATCAGTGAGGACCGGGGTGGACAGCCCCAGCATTTT
D: NA
V: TRBV10-3
size: NA
J: TRBJ1-5
length: 14

CDR3: CASSLDKQGAIYNEQFF
DNA: TGTGCCAGCAGCCTAGATAAACAGGGGGCAATATACAATGAGCAGTTCTTC
D: TRBD1
V: TRBV4-2
size: few
J: TRBJ2-1
length: 17

CDR3: CASSSTGGLEPQHF
DNA: TGTGCCAGCAGCTCGACAGGGGGTTTGGAGCCCCAGCATTTT
D: TRBD1
V: TRBV7-9
size: NA
J: TRBJ1-5
length: 14

CDR3: CASTLDRVAYGYTF
DNA: TGTGCCAGCACCCTGGACAGGGTGGCCTATGGCTACACCTTC
D: TRBD1
V: TRBV7-9
size: NA
J: TRBJ1-2
length: 14

CDR3: CASSIAGGRTEAFF
DNA: TGTGCCAGTAGTATAGCGGGGGGGCGGACTGAAGCTTTCTTT
D: NA
V: TRBV19
size: NA
J: TRBJ1-1
length: 14

CDR3: CASSYSRDRDSPLHF
DNA: TGTGCCAGCAGTTACTCCCGGGACAGAGATTCACCCCTCCACTTT
D: TRBD1
V: TRBV6-6
size: NA
J: TRBJ1-6
length: 15

CDR3: CASSPMGAANTGELFF
DNA: TGTGCCAGCAGTCCCATGGGGGCCGCGAACACCGGGGAGCTGTTTTTT
D: NA
V: TRBV6-2/TRBV6-3
size: NA
J: TRBJ2-2
length: 16

CDR3: CATSDSYNEQFF
DNA: TGTGCCACCAGTGATTCGTACAATGAGCAGTTCTTC
D: NA
V: TRBV24-1
size: NA
J: TRBJ2-1
length: 12

CDR3: CAAGGTASQAFF
DNA: TGTGCCGCGGGGGGCACAGCTTCCCAAGCTTTCTTT
D: NA
V: TRBV6-5
size: NA
J: TRBJ1-1
length: 12

CDR3: CASTLNTGDPYGYTF
DNA: TGCGCCAGCACTCTTAACACAGGGGATCCATATGGCTACACCTTC
D: TRBD1
V: TRBV5-1
size: NA
J: TRBJ1-2
length: 15

CDR3: CASSYRLGETQYF
DNA: TGTGCCAGCAGTTATCGCCTCGGAGAGACCCAGTACTTC
D: NA
V: TRBV6-2/TRBV6-3
size: NA
J: TRBJ2-5
length: 13

CDR3: CASSLGGTGNEQFF
DNA: TGCGCCAGCAGCTTGGGGGGAACAGGGAATGAGCAGTTCTTC
D: NA
V: TRBV5-1
size: NA
J: TRBJ2-1
length: 14

CDR3: CASSPLPGNSPLHF
DNA: TGTGCCAGCAGCCCCCTCCCAGGGAATTCACCCCTCCACTTT
D: NA
V: TRBV7-2
size: NA
J: TRBJ1-6
length: 14

CDR3: CASSVVTAGTSGRNEQFF
DNA: TGTGCCAGCAGCGTAGTAACTGCAGGGACTAGCGGACGGAATGAGCAGTTCTTC
D: TRBD2
V: TRBV9
size: NA
J: TRBJ2-1
length: 18

CDR3: CASSQRLTEGVIAEAFF
DNA: TGTGCCAGCAGCCAGAGGTTAACCGAGGGGGTGATCGCTGAAGCTTTCTTT
D: NA
V: TRBV3-1/TRBV3-2
size: NA
J: TRBJ1-1
length: 17

CDR3: CAWGTGGFSGGYTF
DNA: TGTGCCTGGGGGACAGGGGGTTTTTCAGGTGGCTACACCTTC
D: TRBD1
V: TRBV30
size: NA
J: TRBJ1-2
length: 14

CDR3: CASSQGQGAYTF
DNA: TGTGCCAGCAGCCAAGGGCAGGGGGCCTACACCTTC
D: TRBD1
V: TRBV4-2
size: once
J: TRBJ1-2
length: 12

CDR3: CASSVEGRGHTDEQFF
DNA: TGTGCCAGCAGCGTAGAGGGTCGGGGACACACCGATGAGCAGTTCTTC
D: NA
V: TRBV9
size: NA
J: TRBJ2-1
length: 16

CDR3: CASTDQTRGYNEQFF
DNA: TGTGCCAGCACTGACCAGACCCGGGGCTACAATGAGCAGTTCTTC
D: NA
V: TRBV2
size: once
J: TRBJ2-1
length: 15